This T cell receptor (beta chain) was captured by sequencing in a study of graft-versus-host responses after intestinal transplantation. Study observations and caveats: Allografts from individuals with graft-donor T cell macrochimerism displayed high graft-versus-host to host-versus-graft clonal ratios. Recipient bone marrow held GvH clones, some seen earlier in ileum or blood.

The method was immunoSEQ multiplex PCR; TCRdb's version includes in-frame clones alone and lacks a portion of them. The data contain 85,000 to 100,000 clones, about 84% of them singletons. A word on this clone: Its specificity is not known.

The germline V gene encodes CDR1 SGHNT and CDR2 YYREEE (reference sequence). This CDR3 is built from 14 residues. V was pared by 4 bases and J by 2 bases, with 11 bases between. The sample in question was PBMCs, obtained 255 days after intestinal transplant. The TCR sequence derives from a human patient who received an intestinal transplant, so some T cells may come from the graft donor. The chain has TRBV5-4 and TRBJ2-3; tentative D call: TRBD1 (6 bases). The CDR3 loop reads CASSLGGDTDTQYF. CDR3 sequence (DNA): TGTGCCAGCAGCCTAGGGGGTGACACAGATACGCAGTATTTT.